Listed below are T cell receptor beta chains from one sample, sequenced in a study of T cells expressing NK-cell markers. Using the 5' RACE reads, TCRdb records one entry per CDR3 protein without DNA. The sample table includes 440,000 or so distinct CDR3 sequences. Source material: blood T cells: a sorted CD56 or NKG2C T cell subset, CD4+ or CD8+ T cells, or bulk PBMC T cells (not recorded which). These receptors all stem from a woman aged 18 to 75 in good health. The CDR3 runs from the conserved cysteine through the conserved F or W.

j_call v_call cdr3_aa
TRBJ2-3 TRBV7-2 CASSFKVADTQYF
TRBJ2-2 TRBV6-1 CASSERPGQRAGELFF
TRBJ1-2 TRBV30 CAWIWAGALKRGYGYTF
TRBJ2-3 TRBV29-1 CSVEIVSADTQYF
TRBJ1-1 TRBV19 CASSIDWTVTAFF
TRBJ1-2 TRBV5-4 CASSLGSENYGYTF
TRBJ2-3 TRBV11-1 CASSLSASGGGSTDTQYF
TRBJ1-1 TRBV2 CASTLKGGEAFF
TRBJ2-1 TRBV7-8 CASSLRQGPSNEQFF
TRBJ2-3 TRBV10-3 CAIRVGDNTDTQYF
TRBJ1-5 TRBV12-3/TRBV12-4 CASRTGTGGVQPQHF
TRBJ2-7 TRBV20-1 CSAPGTERPYEQYF
TRBJ2-7 TRBV12-3/TRBV12-4 CASSLTESYEQYF
TRBJ2-7 TRBV20-1 CSASEKRHSYEQYF
TRBJ1-5 TRBV20-1 CSARLDSNQPQHF
TRBJ1-2 TRBV5-4 CASSIAAGQLDGYTF
TRBJ2-1 TRBV12-3/TRBV12-4 CASSLAHLAGGPNEQFF
TRBJ2-7 TRBV3-1 CASSQEGQTSYEQYF
TRBJ2-1 TRBV7-2 CASSLDLGREQFF
TRBJ1-5 TRBV18 CASSPGLTEPQHF
TRBJ2-7 TRBV29-1 CSVRTGSAPEQYF
TRBJ2-3 TRBV24-1 CATSEQGLAGVDTQYF
TRBJ1-1 TRBV5-1 CASSLAVASTEAFF
TRBJ2-1 TRBV20-1 CSARDIAGQVNEQFF
TRBJ2-5 TRBV19 CASSPQLAGGAKTQYF
TRBJ1-5 TRBV15 CATAGARNQPQHF
TRBJ2-7 TRBV20-1 CSALGDSLSYEQYF